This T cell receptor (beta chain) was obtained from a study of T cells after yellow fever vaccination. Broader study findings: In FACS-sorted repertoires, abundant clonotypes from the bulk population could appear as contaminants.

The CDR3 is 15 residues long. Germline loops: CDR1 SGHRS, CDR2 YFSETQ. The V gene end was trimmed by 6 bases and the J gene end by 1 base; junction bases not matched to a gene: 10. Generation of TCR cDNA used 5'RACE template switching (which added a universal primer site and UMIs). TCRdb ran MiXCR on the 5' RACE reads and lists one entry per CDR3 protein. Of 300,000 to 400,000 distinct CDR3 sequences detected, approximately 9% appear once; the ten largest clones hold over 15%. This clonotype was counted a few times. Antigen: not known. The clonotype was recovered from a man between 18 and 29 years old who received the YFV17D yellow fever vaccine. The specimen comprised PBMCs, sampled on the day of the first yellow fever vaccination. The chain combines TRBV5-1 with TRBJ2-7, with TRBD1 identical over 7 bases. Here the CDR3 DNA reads TGCGCCAGCAAACTCTTCCCGGGACAGTCCTACGAGCAGTACTTC. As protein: CASKLFPGQSYEQYF.